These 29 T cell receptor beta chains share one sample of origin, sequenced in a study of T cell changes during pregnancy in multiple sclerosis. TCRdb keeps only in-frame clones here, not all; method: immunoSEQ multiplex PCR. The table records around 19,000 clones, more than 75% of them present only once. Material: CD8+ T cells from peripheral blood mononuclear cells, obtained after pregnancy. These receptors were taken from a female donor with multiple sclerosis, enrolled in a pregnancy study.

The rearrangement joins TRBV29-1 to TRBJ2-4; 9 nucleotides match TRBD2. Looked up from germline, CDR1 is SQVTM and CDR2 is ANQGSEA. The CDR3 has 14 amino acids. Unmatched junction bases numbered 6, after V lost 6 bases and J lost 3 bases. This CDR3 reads CSVMAAGGKNIQYF. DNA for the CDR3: TGCAGCGTGATGGCAGCGGGAGGCAAAAACATTCAGTACTTC.

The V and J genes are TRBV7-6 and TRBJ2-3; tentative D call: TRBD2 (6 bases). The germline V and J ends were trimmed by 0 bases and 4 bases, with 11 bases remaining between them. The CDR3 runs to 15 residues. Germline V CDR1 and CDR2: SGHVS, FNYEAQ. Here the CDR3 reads CASSLADAGPDTQYF. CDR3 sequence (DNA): TGTGCCAGCAGCTTAGCGGATGCGGGGCCAGATACGCAGTATTTT. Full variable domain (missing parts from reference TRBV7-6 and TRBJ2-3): GAGVSQSPRYKVTKRGQDVALRCDPISGHVSLYWYRQALGQGPEFLTYFNYEAQQDKSGLPNDRFSAERPEGSISTLTIQRTEQRDSAMYRCASSLADAGPDTQYFGPGTRLTVL.

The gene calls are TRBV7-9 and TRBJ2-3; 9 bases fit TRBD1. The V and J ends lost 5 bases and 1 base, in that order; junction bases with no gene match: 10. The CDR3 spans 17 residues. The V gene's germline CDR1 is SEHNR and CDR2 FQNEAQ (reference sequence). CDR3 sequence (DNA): TGTGCCAGCAGCCTTCAACCGGGACAGGGTCGCACAGATACGCAGTATTTT. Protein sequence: CASSLQPGQGRTDTQYF.

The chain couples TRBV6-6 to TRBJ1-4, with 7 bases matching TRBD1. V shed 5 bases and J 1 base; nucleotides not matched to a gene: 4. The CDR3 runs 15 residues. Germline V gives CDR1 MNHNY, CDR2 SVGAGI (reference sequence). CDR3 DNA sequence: TGTGCCAGCAGTGCCCCAGGGGGAACTAATGAAAAACTGTTTTTT. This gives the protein CASSAPGGTNEKLFF.

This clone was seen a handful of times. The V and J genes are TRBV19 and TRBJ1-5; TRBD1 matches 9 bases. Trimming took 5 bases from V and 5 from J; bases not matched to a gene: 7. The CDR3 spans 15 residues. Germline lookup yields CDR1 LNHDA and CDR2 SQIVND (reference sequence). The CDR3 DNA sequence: TGTGCCAGTAGTCCCAGGGACAGGGATTATCAGCCCCAGCATTTT. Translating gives CASSPRDRDYQPQHF.

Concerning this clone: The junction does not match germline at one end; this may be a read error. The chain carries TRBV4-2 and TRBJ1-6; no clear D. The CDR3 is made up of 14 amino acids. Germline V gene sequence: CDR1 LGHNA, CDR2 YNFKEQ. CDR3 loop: CASSQGLENSLLHF. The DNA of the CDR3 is TGTGCCAGCAGTCAAGGGTTGGAGAACTCTCTCCTCCACTTT.

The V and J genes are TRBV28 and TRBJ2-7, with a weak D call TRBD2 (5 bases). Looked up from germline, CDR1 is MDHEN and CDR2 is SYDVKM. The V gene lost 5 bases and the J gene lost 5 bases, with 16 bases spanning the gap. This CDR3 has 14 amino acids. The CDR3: CASSPPPGMDEQYF. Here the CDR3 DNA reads TGTGCCAGCAGTCCTCCCCCCGGGATGGACGAGCAGTACTTC.

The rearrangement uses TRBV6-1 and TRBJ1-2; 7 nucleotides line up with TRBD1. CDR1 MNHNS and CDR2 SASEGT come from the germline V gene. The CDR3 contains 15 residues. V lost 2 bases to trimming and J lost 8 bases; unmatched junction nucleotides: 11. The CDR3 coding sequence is TGTGCCAGCAGTGAATACGGCAGGGGGGAAGGAGGCTACACCTTC. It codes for CASSEYGRGEGGYTF.

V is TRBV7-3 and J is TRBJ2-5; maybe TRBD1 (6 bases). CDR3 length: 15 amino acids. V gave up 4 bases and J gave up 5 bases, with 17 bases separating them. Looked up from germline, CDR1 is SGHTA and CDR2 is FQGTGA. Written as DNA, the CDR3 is TGTGCCAGCAGCTCATACGGGACATTGGGGGAGACCCAGTACTTC. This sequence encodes CASSSYGTLGETQYF.

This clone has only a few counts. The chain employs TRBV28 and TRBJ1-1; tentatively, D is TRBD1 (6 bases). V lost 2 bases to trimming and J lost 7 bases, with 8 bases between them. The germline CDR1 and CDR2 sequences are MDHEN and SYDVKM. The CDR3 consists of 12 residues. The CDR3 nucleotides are TGTGCCAGCAGTTTACAGGGGAATGAAGCTTTCTTT. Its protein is CASSLQGNEAFF.

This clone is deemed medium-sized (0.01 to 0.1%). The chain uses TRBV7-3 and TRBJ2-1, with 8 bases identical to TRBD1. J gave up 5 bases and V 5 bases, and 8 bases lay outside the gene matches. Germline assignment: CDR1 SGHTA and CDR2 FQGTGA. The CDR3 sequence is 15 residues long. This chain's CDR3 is CASSPEDRANNEQFF. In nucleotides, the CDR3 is TGTGCCAGCAGCCCTGAGGACAGGGCCAACAATGAGCAGTTCTTC.

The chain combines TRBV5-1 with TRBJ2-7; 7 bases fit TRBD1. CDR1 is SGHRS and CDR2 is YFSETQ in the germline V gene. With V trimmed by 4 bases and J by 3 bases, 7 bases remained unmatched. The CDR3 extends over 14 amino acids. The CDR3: CASSTKTGFYEQYF. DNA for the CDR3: TGCGCCAGCAGCACGAAGACAGGGTTCTACGAGCAGTACTTC.

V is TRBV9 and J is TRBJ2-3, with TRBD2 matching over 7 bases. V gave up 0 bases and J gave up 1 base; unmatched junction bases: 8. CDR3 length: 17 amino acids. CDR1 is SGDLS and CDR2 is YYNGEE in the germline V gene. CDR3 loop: CASSVAGTSAGTDTQYF. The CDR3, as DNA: TGTGCCAGCAGCGTAGCCGGAACTAGCGCCGGCACAGATACGCAGTATTTT.

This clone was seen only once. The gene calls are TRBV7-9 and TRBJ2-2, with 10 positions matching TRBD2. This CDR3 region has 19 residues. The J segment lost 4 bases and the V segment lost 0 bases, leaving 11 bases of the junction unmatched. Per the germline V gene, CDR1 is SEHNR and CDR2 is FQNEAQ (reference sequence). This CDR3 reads CASSLAFGLAGAPTGELFF. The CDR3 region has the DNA TGTGCCAGCAGCTTAGCTTTCGGGCTAGCGGGGGCCCCCACCGGGGAGCTGTTTTTT. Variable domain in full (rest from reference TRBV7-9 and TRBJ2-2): DTGVSQNPRHKITKRGQNVTFRCDPISEHNRLYWYRQTLGQGPEFLTYFQNEAQLEKSRLLSDRFSAERPKGSFSTLEIQRTEQGDSAMYLCASSLAFGLAGAPTGELFFGEGSRLTVL.

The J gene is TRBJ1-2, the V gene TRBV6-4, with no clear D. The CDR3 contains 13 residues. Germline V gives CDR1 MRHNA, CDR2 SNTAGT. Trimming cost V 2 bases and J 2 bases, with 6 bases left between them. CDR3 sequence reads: CASSDSPNYGYTF. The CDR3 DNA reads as TGTGCCAGCAGTGACAGCCCGAACTATGGCTACACCTTC.

This CDR3 is CAWSVFGGHQPQHF. The CDR3 coding sequence is TGTGCCTGGAGTGTTTTCGGGGGGCATCAGCCCCAGCATTTT. The V gene is TRBV30, the J gene TRBJ1-5; a weak D match, TRBD1 (6 bases). Germline V gives CDR1 GTSNPN, CDR2 SVGIG (reference sequence). This CDR3 contains 14 residues. V gave up 0 bases and J gave up 5 bases, with 11 bases separating them.

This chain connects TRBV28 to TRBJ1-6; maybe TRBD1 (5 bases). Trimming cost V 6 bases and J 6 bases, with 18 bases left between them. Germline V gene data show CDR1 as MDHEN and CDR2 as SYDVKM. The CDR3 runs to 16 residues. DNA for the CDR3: TGTGCCAGCAGGGCGTGGGGGGTCCCCCGTAATTCACCCCTCCACTTT. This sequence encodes CASRAWGVPRNSPLHF.

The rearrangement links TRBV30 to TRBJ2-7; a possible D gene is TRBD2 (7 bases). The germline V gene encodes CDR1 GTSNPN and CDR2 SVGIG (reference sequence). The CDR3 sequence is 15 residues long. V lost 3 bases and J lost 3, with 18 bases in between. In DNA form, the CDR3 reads TGTGCCTGGAGGGCTCCGGGGGGCAGAATCTACGAGCAGTACTTC. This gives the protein CAWRAPGGRIYEQYF.

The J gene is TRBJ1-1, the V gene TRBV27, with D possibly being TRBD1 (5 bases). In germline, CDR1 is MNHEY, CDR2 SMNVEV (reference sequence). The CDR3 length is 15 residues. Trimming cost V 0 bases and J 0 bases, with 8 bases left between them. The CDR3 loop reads CASSLSAGMNTEAFF. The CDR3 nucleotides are TGTGCCAGCAGTTTATCCGCAGGGATGAACACTGAAGCTTTCTTT.

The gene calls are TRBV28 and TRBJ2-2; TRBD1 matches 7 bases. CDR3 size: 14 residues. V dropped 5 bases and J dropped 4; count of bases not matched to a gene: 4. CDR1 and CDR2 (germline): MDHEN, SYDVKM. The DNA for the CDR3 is TGTGCCAGCAGTCTCGGGACAGCCACCGGGGAGCTGTTTTTT. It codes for CASSLGTATGELFF.

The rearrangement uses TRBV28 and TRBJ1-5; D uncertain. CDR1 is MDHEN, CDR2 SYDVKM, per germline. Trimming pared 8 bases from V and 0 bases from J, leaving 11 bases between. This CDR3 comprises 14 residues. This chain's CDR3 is CASSSHYSNQPQHF. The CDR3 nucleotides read TGTGCCAGCTCGAGTCATTATAGCAATCAGCCCCAGCATTTT.

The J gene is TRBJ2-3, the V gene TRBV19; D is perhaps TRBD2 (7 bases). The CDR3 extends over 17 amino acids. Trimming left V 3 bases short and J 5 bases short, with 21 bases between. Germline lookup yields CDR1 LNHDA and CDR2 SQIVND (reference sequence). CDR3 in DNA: TGTGCCAGTAGTATTCGGGGGGCTGGCGGGAGTAGAGATACGCAGTATTTT. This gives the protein CASSIRGAGGSRDTQYF.

The CDR3 sequence is CASSSAPGNTGELFF. Here the CDR3 DNA reads TGTGCCAGCAGTTCCGCCCCAGGAAACACCGGGGAGCTGTTTTTT. The chain employs TRBV27 and TRBJ2-2; no firm D call. Germline V CDR1 and CDR2: MNHEY, SMNVEV (reference sequence). Between the trimmed V and J ends, which lost 4 bases and 2 bases, there was a span of 11 bases. There are 15 residues in the CDR3.

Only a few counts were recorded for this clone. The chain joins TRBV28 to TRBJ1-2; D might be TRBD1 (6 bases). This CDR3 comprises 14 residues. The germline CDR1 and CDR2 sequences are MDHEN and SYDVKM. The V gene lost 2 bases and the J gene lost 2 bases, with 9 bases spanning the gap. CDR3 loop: CASSLGTTNYGYTF. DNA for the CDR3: TGTGCCAGCAGTTTAGGGACAACAAACTATGGCTACACCTTC.

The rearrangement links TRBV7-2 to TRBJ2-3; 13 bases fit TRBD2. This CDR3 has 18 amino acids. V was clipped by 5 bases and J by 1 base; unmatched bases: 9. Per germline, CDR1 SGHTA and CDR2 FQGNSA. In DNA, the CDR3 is TGTGCCAGCAGCCCCACTAGCGGGAGGGCCATGGGCACAGATACGCAGTATTTT. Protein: CASSPTSGRAMGTDTQYF.

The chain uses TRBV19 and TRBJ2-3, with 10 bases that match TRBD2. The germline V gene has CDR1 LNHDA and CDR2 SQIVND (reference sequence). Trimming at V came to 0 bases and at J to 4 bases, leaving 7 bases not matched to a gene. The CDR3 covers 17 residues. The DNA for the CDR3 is TGTGCCAGTAGTATAGATCCCCTAGCGGGAGAAGCAGATACGCAGTATTTT. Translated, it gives CASSIDPLAGEADTQYF.

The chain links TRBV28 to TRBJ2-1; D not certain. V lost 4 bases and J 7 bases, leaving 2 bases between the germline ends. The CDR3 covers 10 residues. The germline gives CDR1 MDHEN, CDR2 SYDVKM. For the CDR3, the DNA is TGTGCCAGCAGTTCAAATGAGCAGTTCTTC. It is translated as CASSSNEQFF. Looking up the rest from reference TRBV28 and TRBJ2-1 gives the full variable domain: DVKVTQSSRYLVKRTGEKVFLECVQDMDHENMFWYRQDPGLGLRLIYFSYDVKMKEKGDIPEGYSVSREKKERFSLILESASTNQTSMYLCASSSNEQFFGPGTRLTVL.

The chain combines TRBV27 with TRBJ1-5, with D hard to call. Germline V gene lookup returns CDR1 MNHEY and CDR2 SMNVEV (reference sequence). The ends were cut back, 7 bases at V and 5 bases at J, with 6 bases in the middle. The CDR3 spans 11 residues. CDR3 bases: TGTGCCAGCATCGTCGATCAGCCCCAGCATTTT. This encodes CASIVDQPQHF.

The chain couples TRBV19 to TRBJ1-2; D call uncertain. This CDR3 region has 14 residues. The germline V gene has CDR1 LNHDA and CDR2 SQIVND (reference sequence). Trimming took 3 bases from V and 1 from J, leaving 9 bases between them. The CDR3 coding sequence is TGTGCCAGTAGTATTCAACAGAATAACTATGGCTACACCTTC. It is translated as CASSIQQNNYGYTF.